The 29 T cell receptor beta chains below come from one sample, sequenced in a study of PD-1 blockade in classical Hodgkin lymphoma. Stated time point: cycle 4 day 1 (C4D1), after 6 weeks of nivolumab. Relapse after autologous stem cell transplantation occurred in every patient, and brentuximab vedotin exposure varied. Clones were read by immunoSEQ multiplex PCR, and TCRdb kept only the in-frame ones, dropping some. The table lists approximately 20,000 clones, approximately 80% of them singletons. The source was peripheral blood mononuclear cells (PBMCs), collected before the fourth cycle of nivolumab. These TCRs come from a human donor with classical Hodgkin lymphoma.

This clone has just a few counts. This chain uses TRBV2 with TRBJ2-3, with TRBD1 identical over 7 bases. Per the germline V gene, CDR1 is SNHLY and CDR2 is FYNNEI. J was trimmed by 6 bases and V by 2 bases; bases with no gene match: 8. The CDR3 spans 15 residues. In DNA form, the CDR3 reads TGTGCCAGCAGTGAATTACAGGGGTATACCGATACGCAGTATTTT. It yields the protein CASSELQGYTDTQYF.

This chain links TRBV19 with TRBJ1-3; D gene unclear. V was cut by 4 bases and J by 1 base, with 11 bases left in between. This CDR3 is built from 15 residues. CDR1 and CDR2 from the germline V gene are LNHDA and SQIVND (reference sequence). CDR3 coding DNA: TGTGCCAGTAGTACTACCCGTCTATCTGGAAACACCATATATTTT. It specifies CASSTTRLSGNTIYF. The full variable domain, its missing parts supplied by reference TRBV19 and TRBJ1-3, is DGGITQSPKYLFRKEGQNVTLSCEQNLNHDAMYWYRQDPGQGLRLIYYSQIVNDFQKGDIAEGYSVSREKKESFPLTVTSAQKNPTAFYLCASSTTRLSGNTIYFGEGSWLTVV.

The chain uses TRBV19 and TRBJ1-4; D perhaps matches TRBD1 (6 bases). Trimming pared 4 bases from V and 6 bases from J, leaving 21 bases between. This CDR3 is 17 amino acids long. Germline loops: CDR1 LNHDA, CDR2 SQIVND (reference sequence). The CDR3 sequence: CASSRGRGPSVDEKLFF. The CDR3 nucleotides are TGTGCCAGTAGTAGGGGCAGGGGCCCCTCGGTCGATGAAAAACTGTTTTTT.

This clone is a singleton in its sample. The gene calls are TRBV19 and TRBJ1-2; D not resolved. This CDR3 contains 12 residues. Looked up from germline, CDR1 is LNHDA and CDR2 is SQIVND (reference sequence). Trimming cost V 6 bases and J 4 bases, with 9 bases left between them. The CDR3 sequence is CASSPDGYGYTF. CDR3 sequence (DNA): TGTGCCAGTAGCCCTGACGGCTATGGCTACACCTTC.

The chain uses TRBV21-1 and TRBJ2-4; the table's D call of TRBD1 was not tested on the DNA. TRBV21-1 has pseudogene status. This CDR3 contains 10 residues. CDR3 bases: TGTGCCAGCCTACAGGCCATTCAGTACTTC. Translation gives CASLQAIQYF.

The chain combines TRBV2 with TRBJ1-1; D not certain. The CDR3 loop spans 12 amino acids. CDR1 and CDR2 (germline): SNHLY, FYNNEI. Trimming pared 7 bases from V and 1 base from J, leaving 7 bases between. The CDR3 sequence is CASIIANTEAFF. The CDR3 nucleotides read TGTGCCAGCATAATCGCGAACACTGAAGCTTTCTTT.

This clone appeared a few times. This rearrangement joins TRBV19 to TRBJ1-2; no definite D call. The CDR3 runs to 14 residues. Germline V gene lookup returns CDR1 LNHDA and CDR2 SQIVND (reference sequence). V lost 3 bases, J lost 2 bases, and 10 bases lay in between. The CDR3 region is CASSIGAGNYGYTF. Written as DNA, the CDR3 is TGTGCCAGTAGTATTGGTGCGGGGAACTATGGCTACACCTTC.

V and J are TRBV15 and TRBJ1-2; D gene uncertain. The CDR3 covers 13 residues. Germline CDR1 reads LNHNV; CDR2 reads YYDKDF (reference sequence). The V gene lost 2 bases and the J gene lost 4 bases, with 8 bases spanning the gap. For the CDR3, the DNA is TGTGCCACCAGCAGACAGGATACCTATGGCTACACCTTC. This encodes CATSRQDTYGYTF.

This chain uses TRBV6-6 with TRBJ1-4; D is undetermined. V lost 6 bases to trimming and J lost 5 bases, with 13 bases between them. CDR3 length: 14 residues. Germline V gives CDR1 MNHNY, CDR2 SVGAGI (reference sequence). The CDR3: CASSKTSPNEKLFF. Here the CDR3 DNA reads TGTGCCAGCAGCAAGACGTCCCCCAATGAAAAACTGTTTTTT.

The V and J genes are TRBV2 and TRBJ2-2; 11 positions agree with TRBD2. The CDR3 is made up of 14 amino acids. The ends lost 6 bases at V and 7 bases at J; junction bases unmatched: 4. Germline CDR1 reads SNHLY; CDR2 reads FYNNEI. The CDR3 region is CASRLTSGVGELFF. The CDR3 region has the DNA TGTGCCAGCAGGCTGACTAGCGGGGTCGGGGAGCTGTTTTTT.

This sequence joins TRBV7-2 and TRBJ1-2; D remains unclear. Per the germline V gene, CDR1 is SGHTA and CDR2 is FQGNSA. V lost 3 bases and J 8 bases, leaving 16 bases between the germline ends. The CDR3 runs 14 residues. The CDR3 nucleotides are TGTGCCAGCAGCTTTTGGGCCTCTAGCCAGGGCTACACCTTC. Translation gives CASSFWASSQGYTF.

This clone appeared a few times. The V call is TRBV5-1, the J call TRBJ2-1; TRBD2 matches 9 bases. The CDR3 runs to 14 residues. V gave up 4 bases and J gave up 8 bases; unmatched junction bases: 7. CDR1 SGHRS and CDR2 YFSETQ come from the germline V gene. This CDR3 reads CASSTGGRGDEQFF. As DNA, the CDR3 is TGCGCCAGCAGCACCGGCGGGAGGGGGGATGAGCAGTTCTTC. The full variable domain, completed using reference TRBV5-1 and TRBJ2-1, is KAGVTQTPRYLIKTRGQQVTLSCSPISGHRSVSWYQQTPGQGLQFLFEYFSETQRNKGNFPGRFSGRQFSNSRSEMNVSTLELGDSALYLCASSTGGRGDEQFFGPGTRLTVL.

The gene calls are TRBV5-8 and TRBJ2-3; D unresolved. This CDR3 has 13 residues. V was cut by 3 bases and J by 5 bases, with 10 bases left in between. CDR1 and CDR2 (germline): SGHTS, YDEGEE. The CDR3 reads CASSSRWGDTQYF. The CDR3 DNA follows: TGTGCCAGCAGCTCGAGGTGGGGAGATACGCAGTATTTT.

This chain links TRBV5-4 with TRBJ2-3; 8 nucleotides align to TRBD2. Germline assignment: CDR1 SGHNT and CDR2 YYREEE (reference sequence). This CDR3 has 14 amino acids. V was clipped by 6 bases and J by 2 bases; unmatched bases: 5. CDR3 loop: CASKSGGFTDTQYF. The CDR3 DNA is TGTGCCAGCAAGAGCGGGGGCTTCACAGATACGCAGTATTTT. Full variable domain (missing parts from reference TRBV5-4 and TRBJ2-3): ETGVTQSPTHLIKTRGQQVTLRCSSQSGHNTVSWYQQALGQGPQFIFQYYREEENGRGNFPPRFSGLQFPNYSSELNVNALELDDSALYLCASKSGGFTDTQYFGPGTRLTVL.

The chain links TRBV7-9 to TRBJ1-1; the D is unclear. The germline gives CDR1 SEHNR, CDR2 FQNEAQ (reference sequence). V dropped 8 bases and J dropped 0 bases, with 13 bases sitting between them. This CDR3 has 14 residues. This CDR3 reads CASLFAAVNTEAFF. The CDR3 coding sequence is TGTGCCAGCCTCTTTGCCGCAGTGAACACTGAAGCTTTCTTT.

The CDR3 DNA reads as TGTGCCAGCAGCGACCCGAAGGGACAGGGAAAGGGTTACAATGAGCAGTTCTTC. This encodes CASSDPKGQGKGYNEQFF. The chain couples TRBV9 to TRBJ2-1; TRBD1 matches 9 bases. The CDR3 totals 18 residues. V trimming: 3 bases; J trimming: 4 bases; junction bases outside the gene matches: 14. Germline loops: CDR1 SGDLS, CDR2 YYNGEE.

This rearrangement joins TRBV9 to TRBJ1-1; D uncertain. The CDR3 sequence is 13 residues long. Germline V gene data show CDR1 as SGDLS and CDR2 as YYNGEE. V shed 7 bases and J shed 6 bases, with 16 bases lying between them. The CDR3 protein is CASGPSLLSEAFF. The CDR3 coding sequence is TGTGCCAGCGGCCCTTCTTTGTTGTCTGAAGCTTTCTTT.

V and J are TRBV7-2 and TRBJ1-1; 7 positions agree with TRBD1. The CDR3 totals 15 residues. Trimming at V came to 4 bases and at J to 4 bases, leaving 9 bases not matched to a gene. The V gene's germline CDR1 is SGHTA and CDR2 FQGNSA. The CDR3 bases are TGTGCCAGCAGCTCAATAACAGGGGAGGGCACTGAAGCTTTCTTT. Its translation is CASSSITGEGTEAFF.

The chain links TRBV6-5 to TRBJ2-1, with D perhaps given as TRBD1 or TRBD2 (5 bases each). V lost 6 bases and J lost 5, with 17 bases in between. The CDR3 runs 15 residues. Germline CDR1 is MNHEY and CDR2 is SVGAGI. The CDR3: CASSTSRGLNNEQFF. The DNA of the CDR3 is TGTGCCAGCAGCACCTCGAGGGGCTTAAACAATGAGCAGTTCTTC.

This chain links TRBV7-2 with TRBJ1-5; D is uncertain. Germline loops: CDR1 SGHTA, CDR2 FQGNSA. The CDR3 has 13 amino acids. Deletions cut 1 base from V and 5 bases from J, with 6 bases between. CDR3 region: CASSLGRDQPQHF. As DNA, the CDR3 is TGTGCCAGCAGCTTAGGACGGGATCAGCCCCAGCATTTT.

This chain uses TRBV15 with TRBJ2-2, with 9 bases matching TRBD2. The J segment lost 3 bases and the V segment lost 3 bases, leaving 5 bases of the junction unmatched. There are 16 residues in the CDR3. From germline, CDR1 is LNHNV and CDR2 YYDKDF (reference sequence). The DNA for the CDR3 is TGTGCCACCAGCAGGGTAGCGGGAGCGGACACCGGGGAGCTGTTTTTT. Translated, it gives CATSRVAGADTGELFF.

The chain couples TRBV29-1 to TRBJ1-3, with no clear D. CDR1 and CDR2 from the germline V gene are SQVTM and ANQGSEA. The CDR3 runs to 13 residues. The V gene lost 4 bases and the J gene lost 1 base, with 8 bases spanning the gap. CDR3 amino acids: CSVADLSGNTIYF. The CDR3 DNA sequence: TGCAGCGTTGCTGATCTTTCTGGAAACACCATATATTTT.

This clone came up a few times. This chain joins TRBV9 and TRBJ1-4, with TRBD1 identical over 8 bases. The CDR3 has 14 residues. Trimming took 2 bases from V and 6 from J; bases not matched to a gene: 3. The germline gives CDR1 SGDLS, CDR2 YYNGEE. This CDR3 reads CASSVRDRHEKLFF. For the CDR3, the DNA is TGTGCCAGCAGCGTGAGGGACAGGCATGAAAAACTGTTTTTT.

This clone has more than one count but fewer than ten. This chain links TRBV5-1 with TRBJ2-1; D not certain. Trimming shortened V by 7 bases and J by 10 bases, and 24 bases separated the two germline ends. Germline CDR1 and CDR2: SGHRS and YFSETQ. The CDR3 is 15 residues long. This chain's CDR3 is CASCPSVGSNREQFF. DNA of the CDR3: TGCGCCAGCTGCCCCTCGGTGGGTTCCAATAGGGAGCAGTTCTTC. Combining the CDR3 with reference TRBV5-1 and TRBJ2-1 gives the whole variable domain KAGVTQTPRYLIKTRGQQVTLSCSPISGHRSVSWYQQTPGQGLQFLFEYFSETQRNKGNFPGRFSGRQFSNSRSEMNVSTLELGDSALYLCASCPSVGSNREQFFGPGTRLTVL.

The rearrangement links TRBV6-5 to TRBJ1-2; the match to TRBD1 covers 10 bases. Trimming removed 2 bases from V and 4 bases from J; junction bases left unmatched: 1. Per germline, CDR1 MNHEY and CDR2 SVGAGI. This CDR3 has 14 amino acids. The CDR3 loop reads CASSYGTGAYGYTF. The CDR3 DNA reads TGTGCCAGCAGTTACGGGACAGGGGCCTATGGCTACACCTTC.

This clone ranks as medium-sized (0.01 to 0.1%). This chain links TRBV29-1 with TRBJ1-2; tentatively, D is TRBD1 (5 bases). Between the trimmed V and J ends, which lost 4 bases and 2 bases, there was a span of 11 bases. This CDR3 contains 13 residues. Per the germline V gene, CDR1 is SQVTM and CDR2 is ANQGSEA. The CDR3 coding sequence is TGCAGCGTTGGTATAGGGGCCAACTATGGCTACACCTTC. It encodes CSVGIGANYGYTF.

The chain carries TRBV16 and TRBJ1-4; D is uncertain. The CDR3 sequence is 16 residues long. CDR1 KGHSY and CDR2 FQNENV come from the germline V gene. Trimming took off 0 bases at V and 0 bases at J, with 8 bases between the two ends. The chain's CDR3 is CASSQSGVATNEKLFF. In nucleotides, the CDR3 is TGTGCCAGCAGCCAATCCGGGGTTGCAACTAATGAAAAACTGTTTTTT.

This chain uses TRBV29-1 with TRBJ1-1, with D hard to call. Trimming cost V 7 bases and J 8 bases, with 20 bases left between them. The CDR3 has 13 amino acids. Germline V lookup: CDR1 SQVTM, CDR2 ANQGSEA. Here the CDR3 reads CSGEGVTLGEAFF. CDR3 nucleotide sequence: TGCAGCGGCGAGGGAGTGACACTGGGCGAAGCTTTCTTT.

The J gene is TRBJ2-7, the V gene TRBV7-9, with no clear D. V lost 3 bases and J lost 3, with 9 bases in between. The CDR3 extends over 13 amino acids. Germline V gene lookup returns CDR1 SEHNR and CDR2 FQNEAQ (reference sequence). CDR3 DNA sequence: TGTGCCAGCAGCTTTTTGGCAGGCTACGAGCAGTACTTC. Its translation is CASSFLAGYEQYF.